Listed below are T cell receptor beta chains from one sample, sequenced in a study of identifying expanded T cells in peripheral blood. Sequenced by immunoSEQ multiplex PCR; TCRdb stores in-frame clones only, minus some. The table shows more than 75,000 clones, with approximately 91% occurring only once. Sequencing was done on a sample of blood. These TCRs come from a person aged 18 to 75 in good health. The CDR3 runs from the conserved cysteine through the conserved F or W. The order of the fields is V gene, J gene, CDR3 length, D gene, clone size, CDR3 protein, CDR3 DNA. The D gene is left open where the match is weak. Size values are once, few and many counts, or a class for expanded clones, and some rows have none.

>TRBV6-4|TRBJ1-1|15|-|-
CASSDSKQGGTEAFF
TGTGCCAGCAGTGACTCGAAACAGGGAGGGACTGAAGCTTTCTTT
>TRBV5-1|TRBJ2-7|12|-|-
CASSLDGGEQYF
TGCGCCAGCAGCTTGGATGGGGGCGAGCAGTACTTC
>TRBV5-1|TRBJ2-1|13|TRBD2|-
CASRSGGYNEQFF
TGCGCCAGCAGAAGCGGGGGGTACAATGAGCAGTTCTTC
>TRBV19|TRBJ2-7|14|TRBD1|-
CASKKGTGPYEQYF
TGTGCCAGTAAGAAAGGGACAGGGCCCTACGAGCAGTACTTC
>TRBV7-2|TRBJ2-7|17|-|once
CASSPRVVGSPSYEQYF
TGTGCCAGCAGCCCCCGGGTTGTCGGGTCCCCCTCCTACGAGCAGTACTTC
>TRBV28|TRBJ1-5|12|-|-
CASAHGNQPQHF
TGTGCCAGCGCTCATGGCAATCAGCCCCAGCATTTT
>TRBV27|TRBJ2-2|15|TRBD2|-
CASSVLAGAGGELFF
TGTGCCAGCAGTGTCCTAGCGGGAGCGGGGGGGGAGCTGTTTTTT
>TRBV28|TRBJ1-4|14|-|-
CASSLDGVEVELFF
TGTGCCAGCAGTTTGGACGGAGTGGAGGTGGAACTGTTTTTT
>TRBV14|TRBJ1-3|18|-|once
CASSQDIVAAARGNTIYF
TGTGCCAGCAGCCAAGATATAGTGGCAGCCGCAAGGGGAAACACCATATATTTT
>TRBV4-2|TRBJ1-1|15|TRBD1|-
CASSQEAGGRTEAFF
TGTGCCAGCAGCCAAGAAGCAGGGGGGCGTACTGAAGCTTTCTTT
>TRBV11-1|TRBJ2-1|15|-|-
CASSKTGTDHNEQFF
TGTGCCAGCAGCAAGACCGGGACGGACCACAATGAGCAGTTCTTC
>TRBV29-1|TRBJ2-5|13|TRBD1|-
CSVDGQGGETQYF
TGCAGCGTAGACGGACAGGGTGGAGAGACCCAGTACTTC
>TRBV11-2|TRBJ1-6|16|-|few
CASSLGAGPYNSPLHF
TGTGCCAGCAGCTTAGGAGCAGGGCCCTATAATTCACCCCTCCACTTT
>TRBV19|TRBJ2-7|13|-|-
CASSIAGAGEQYF
TGTGCCAGTAGTATTGCGGGGGCTGGAGAGCAGTACTTC
>TRBV5-6|TRBJ2-7|11|-|-
CASTGPYEQYF
TGTGCCAGCACCGGACCCTACGAGCAGTACTTC
>TRBV25-1|TRBJ1-1|12|-|-
CASSESWEEAFF
TGTGCCAGCAGTGAATCTTGGGAGGAAGCTTTCTTT
>TRBV30|TRBJ2-7|14|TRBD2|once
CAWASRERGYEQYF
TGTGCCTGGGCTTCAAGGGAGCGGGGCTACGAGCAGTACTTC
>TRBV11-2|TRBJ2-1|12|-|-
CASSLIYNEQFF
TGTGCCAGCAGCTTAATTTACAATGAGCAGTTCTTC
>TRBV5-1|TRBJ2-1|12|-|-
CASSPRGGEQFF
TGCGCCAGCAGCCCTCGCGGCGGCGAGCAGTTCTTC
>TRBV5-1|TRBJ2-3|15|-|-
CASSKKVASTDTQYF
TGCGCCAGCAGCAAGAAGGTAGCTAGCACAGATACGCAGTATTTT
>TRBV27|TRBJ2-7|13|TRBD1|-
CASSLTGANEQYF
TGTGCCAGCAGTTTGACAGGGGCCAACGAGCAGTACTTC
>TRBV5-1|TRBJ1-4|14|-|-
CASGPGAGGEKLFF
TGCGCCAGCGGCCCAGGGGCTGGTGGAGAAAAACTGTTTTTT
>TRBV7-3|TRBJ2-2|15|-|-
CASSLGGVYTGELFF
TGTGCCAGCAGCTTAGGGGGCGTGTACACCGGGGAGCTGTTTTTT
>TRBV15|TRBJ2-7|12|-|-
CATSRESDEQYF
TGTGCCACCAGCAGAGAGTCGGACGAGCAGTACTTC
>TRBV6-5|TRBJ2-2|15|-|once
CASSSSGAETGELFF
TGTGCCAGCAGTTCCTCAGGGGCGGAGACCGGGGAGCTGTTTTTT
>TRBV4-1|TRBJ2-7|15|TRBD1|-
CASSQAGQGNYEQYF
TGCGCCAGCAGCCAAGCCGGACAGGGGAACTACGAGCAGTACTTC
>TRBV4-3|TRBJ2-5|15|TRBD2|-
CASSQDGGRAETQYF
TGCGCCAGCAGCCAAGACGGCGGGAGGGCCGAGACCCAGTACTTC
>TRBV19|TRBJ2-5|15|TRBD2|-
CASSIQVAGLETQYF
TGTGCCAGTAGTATTCAAGTAGCGGGGCTAGAGACCCAGTACTTC
>TRBV28|TRBJ2-7|15|-|-
CASSLYSPGSYEQYF
TGTGCCAGCAGTTTATACAGCCCGGGCTCCTACGAGCAGTACTTC
>TRBV18|TRBJ1-1|13|-|-
CASSPRQPTEAFF
TGTGCCAGCTCACCAAGACAGCCCACTGAAGCTTTCTTT
>TRBV7-9|TRBJ2-7|14|-|-
CASSLGGATYEQYF
TGTGCCAGCAGCTTAGGCGGAGCAACCTACGAGCAGTACTTC
>TRBV4-1|TRBJ2-3|17|-|-
CASSQDRSRMNPGAQYF
TGCGCCAGCAGCCAAGATCGATCGAGGATGAATCCCGGGGCGCAGTATTTT
>TRBV4-2|TRBJ2-3|16|TRBD2|-
CASSRRTSGGSDTQYF
TGTGCCAGCAGCCGTCGGACTAGCGGGGGATCAGATACGCAGTATTTT
>TRBV6-4|TRBJ2-1|15|-|-
CASSERGPSSNEQFF
TGTGCCAGCAGTGAGCGGGGGCCTTCCTCCAATGAGCAGTTCTTC
>TRBV5-1|TRBJ2-3|14|-|-
CASSLYGVGDTQYF
TGCGCCAGCAGCTTGTATGGGGTAGGCGATACGCAGTATTTT
>TRBV25-1|TRBJ2-7|11|-|-
CASSDSYEQYF
TGTGCCAGCAGTGACAGCTACGAGCAGTACTTC
>TRBV9|TRBJ1-1|15|TRBD1|-
CASSTGQGIDTEAFF
TGTGCCAGCAGCACAGGACAGGGGATTGACACTGAAGCTTTCTTT
>TRBV10-3|TRBJ2-2|15|-|-
CAISPGTANTGELFF
TGTGCCATCAGCCCCGGGACCGCGAACACCGGGGAGCTGTTTTTT
>TRBV6-6|TRBJ2-1|12|TRBD1|-
CASSYAGTAQFF
TGTGCCAGCAGTTATGCCGGGACAGCCCAGTTCTTC